A single sample is the source of the 30 T cell receptor beta chains below, sequenced in a study of cytomegalovirus exposure and HLA in healthy donors. The PCR was carried out with 60 Vbeta primers and 13 Jbeta primers. The assay was immunoSEQ multiplex PCR, and TCRdb's table has in-frame clones only and misses some. This table has fewer than 180,000 clones, around 79% appearing once. Source material: PBMCs. These receptors came from a man aged 50-59 years in good health and CMV-seropositive.

The rearrangement links TRBV15 to TRBJ2-5, with TRBD1 as a possible D gene (6 bases). The CDR3 sequence is 15 residues long. V was shortened by 0 bases and J by 5 bases, with 13 bases between the two germline ends. Germline-derived CDR1 and CDR2 are LNHNV and YYDKDF (reference sequence). The CDR3 sequence is CATSRDPTGWETQYF. The CDR3 DNA is TGTGCCACCAGCAGAGACCCTACAGGGTGGGAGACCCAGTACTTC.

This rearrangement joins TRBV5-1 to TRBJ2-3, with a possible D match to TRBD1 (6 bases). Germline V gene sequence: CDR1 SGHRS, CDR2 YFSETQ. The CDR3 extends over 15 amino acids. V was pared by 0 bases and J by 0 bases, with 8 bases between. Written as DNA, the CDR3 is TGCGCCAGCAGCTTGGAACAGGGCAGCACAGATACGCAGTATTTT. Its protein product is CASSLEQGSTDTQYF.

The rearrangement joins TRBV6-6 to TRBJ2-7; 7 nucleotides match TRBD1. Germline V lookup: CDR1 MNHNY, CDR2 SVGAGI (reference sequence). V lost 5 bases and J lost 7; bases outside the gene matches: 14. The CDR3 loop spans 15 amino acids. The CDR3 protein is CASSHPGQRTGEQYF. The CDR3 DNA sequence: TGTGCCAGCAGTCATCCGGGACAGAGGACAGGAGAGCAGTACTTC.

This rearrangement joins TRBV5-1 to TRBJ1-1, with 7 positions matching TRBD1. This CDR3 comprises 16 residues. V was clipped by 4 bases and J by 0 bases; unmatched bases: 9. Germline V gene sequence: CDR1 SGHRS, CDR2 YFSETQ. DNA for the CDR3: TGCGCCAGCAGCCTTGGACAGGAGCGCTTGAACACTGAAGCTTTCTTT. This encodes CASSLGQERLNTEAFF. The full variable domain, rest sourced from reference TRBV5-1 and TRBJ1-1, is KAGVTQTPRYLIKTRGQQVTLSCSPISGHRSVSWYQQTPGQGLQFLFEYFSETQRNKGNFPGRFSGRQFSNSRSEMNVSTLELGDSALYLCASSLGQERLNTEAFFGQGTRLTVV.

The rearrangement links TRBV5-1 to TRBJ2-1; 7 positions match TRBD2. Germline CDR1 is SGHRS and CDR2 is YFSETQ. V shed 7 bases, J shed 2 bases, and the junction held 12 bases outside the gene matches. The CDR3 is made up of 16 amino acids. The CDR3 nucleotides are TGCGCCAGCCAACGGGGAGGGAGCTTTGCCTACAATGAGCAGTTCTTC. Protein sequence: CASQRGGSFAYNEQFF.

V usage is TRBV29-1 and J usage is TRBJ2-1, with D possibly being TRBD2 (5 bases). CDR1 is SQVTM and CDR2 is ANQGSEA in the germline V gene. The CDR3 has 13 amino acids. V was pared by 4 bases and J by 2 bases, with 9 bases between. CDR3 region: CSVGATTYNEQFF. CDR3 DNA sequence: TGCAGCGTTGGCGCGACTACCTACAATGAGCAGTTCTTC.

The chain is built from TRBV29-1 and TRBJ1-1, with 7 bases lining up with TRBD1. The CDR3 contains 13 residues. The V gene end was trimmed by 7 bases and the J gene end by 0 bases; junction bases not matched to a gene: 5. Germline assignment: CDR1 SQVTM and CDR2 ANQGSEA. The CDR3 sequence: CSGLQGMNTEAFF. The CDR3 DNA reads as TGCAGCGGCCTACAGGGGATGAACACTGAAGCTTTCTTT.

The rearrangement links TRBV7-9 to TRBJ2-7; 8 nucleotides line up with TRBD1. Germline CDR1 SEHNR, CDR2 FQNEAQ (reference sequence). With V trimmed by 6 bases and J by 2 bases, 9 bases remained unmatched. This CDR3 is built from 15 residues. This CDR3 is CASRGDRRITYEQYF. The CDR3 coding sequence is TGTGCCAGCAGGGGGGACAGGAGAATCACCTACGAGCAGTACTTC.

The V and J genes are TRBV19 and TRBJ2-5; TRBD1 matches at 9 bases. With V trimmed by 5 bases and J by 5 bases, 9 bases remained unmatched. The CDR3 is 15 amino acids. Germline loops: CDR1 LNHDA, CDR2 SQIVND (reference sequence). The CDR3, as DNA: TGTGCCAGTAGTCCGGGACAGGGACGATGGGAGACCCAGTACTTC. The encoded protein is CASSPGQGRWETQYF.

In this sample, this clone turned up a few times. The chain is built from TRBV6-4 and TRBJ2-1, with TRBD2 matching 10 bases. The germline V gene has CDR1 MRHNA and CDR2 SNTAGT. The CDR3 consists of 15 residues. Trimming removed 4 bases from V and 3 bases from J; junction bases left unmatched: 3. The CDR3 sequence: CASSATSGDYNEQFF. The DNA of the CDR3 is TGTGCCAGCAGTGCAACTAGCGGGGACTACAATGAGCAGTTCTTC.

The J gene is TRBJ1-1, the V gene TRBV6-1; 8 nucleotides agree with TRBD1. This CDR3 is built from 12 residues. The germline V gene encodes CDR1 MNHNS and CDR2 SASEGT. V trimming: 6 bases; J trimming: 5 bases; junction bases outside the gene matches: 2. In DNA form, the CDR3 reads TGTGCCAGCAGCAGGGGGCGGACTGAAGCTTTCTTT. Amino acids: CASSRGRTEAFF.

V usage is TRBV13 and J usage is TRBJ2-7, with 10 bases identical to TRBD1. From germline, CDR1 is PRHDT and CDR2 FYEKMQ (reference sequence). CDR3 length: 15 amino acids. V trimming: 5 bases; J trimming: 2 bases; junction bases outside the gene matches: 6. CDR3 amino acids: CASSATGGWPYEQYF. CDR3 DNA: TGTGCCAGCAGCGCGACAGGGGGCTGGCCCTACGAGCAGTACTTC.

This rearrangement joins TRBV19 to TRBJ2-5; D may be TRBD1 (6 bases). The closer fit of TRBJ2-7 to the DNA end suggests the J call may be wrong. Germline CDR1 LNHDA, CDR2 SQIVND (reference sequence). CDR3 length: 16 amino acids. The CDR3 bases are TGTGCCAGTAGTATAGGTTCCAGGGGTGGATTGGTCGAGCAGTACTTC. Its translation is CASSIGSRGGLVEQYF.

This clone has a single count. This chain links TRBV4-2 with TRBJ1-3, with 7 bases aligning to TRBD1. Trimming removed 2 bases from V and 1 base from J; junction bases left unmatched: 5. CDR3 size: 16 residues. Germline loops: CDR1 LGHNA, CDR2 YNFKEQ. CDR3 in amino acids: CASSQPGQTSGNTIYF. The CDR3 nucleotides read TGTGCCAGCAGCCAACCGGGACAGACATCTGGAAACACCATATATTTT.

This clone is a singleton in its sample. V and J are TRBV15 and TRBJ1-2, with TRBD1 matching over 8 bases. V lost 5 bases to trimming and J lost 4 bases; unmatched junction nucleotides: 9. The CDR3 is 15 amino acids. The germline V gene encodes CDR1 LNHNV and CDR2 YYDKDF (reference sequence). In nucleotides, the CDR3 is TGTGCCACCAGCTTTGGACAGGGAGGGACCTATGGCTACACCTTC. Residues: CATSFGQGGTYGYTF.

The chain links TRBV5-5 to TRBJ2-7; perhaps TRBD1 as D (5 bases). In germline, CDR1 is SGHKS, CDR2 YYEKEE (reference sequence). Between the trimmed V and J ends, which lost 1 base and 2 bases, there was a span of 13 bases. The CDR3 has 15 residues. The CDR3 nucleotides read TGTGCCAGCAGCTTGTGGACGCAGGGCCCCTACGAGCAGTACTTC. Its protein product is CASSLWTQGPYEQYF.

This clone occurred a few times. The chain has TRBV6-1 and TRBJ2-7; D is uncertain. The CDR3 has 13 residues. Germline CDR1 and CDR2: MNHNS and SASEGT. Trimming pared 7 bases from V and 7 bases from J, leaving 17 bases between. For the CDR3, the DNA is TGTGCCAGCACACTGCGCTATGTCGAAGAGCAGTACTTC. Amino acid sequence: CASTLRYVEEQYF.

The CDR3 bases are TGTGCCAGCCGGTTGACAGGCATGAACACTGAAGCTTTCTTT. This sequence encodes CASRLTGMNTEAFF. This sequence joins TRBV2 and TRBJ1-1; D might be TRBD1 (6 bases). The V end lost 8 bases, the J end lost 0 bases, and 13 bases lay between the germline ends. CDR1 is SNHLY and CDR2 is FYNNEI in the germline V gene. This CDR3 spans 14 amino acids.

This chain connects TRBV7-8 to TRBJ1-2, with D possibly TRBD1 on 6 matching bases. This CDR3 is built from 13 residues. Per germline, CDR1 SGHVS and CDR2 FQNEAQ. The germline V and J ends were trimmed by 5 bases and 8 bases, with 15 bases remaining between them. CDR3 nucleotides: TGTGCCAGCAGCACAAGTGGGGGCTTGGGCTACACCTTC. Its protein is CASSTSGGLGYTF.

This chain connects TRBV18 to TRBJ2-5, with 7 nucleotides matching TRBD1. The J call could be wrong; TRBJ2-7 is a better fit for the DNA end. Germline loops: CDR1 KGHSH, CDR2 LQKENI. The CDR3 contains 14 residues. The CDR3 nucleotides read TGTGCCAGCTCACAAGACAGGGCGACATACGAGCAGTACTTC. This encodes CASSQDRATYEQYF.

The chain joins TRBV10-3 to TRBJ2-6, with unresolved D. V was cut by 2 bases and J by 1 base, with 9 bases left in between. Germline V lookup: CDR1 ENHRY, CDR2 SYGVKD. The CDR3 is made up of 16 amino acids. CDR3 in amino acids: CAISEPLLSGANVLTF. CDR3 bases: TGTGCCATCAGTGAGCCCCTCCTGTCTGGGGCCAACGTCCTGACTTTC.

The chain combines TRBV5-1 with TRBJ1-6; 9 bases are shared with TRBD1. V dropped 4 bases and J dropped 6; count of bases not matched to a gene: 8. The CDR3 is 16 amino acids. From germline, CDR1 is SGHRS and CDR2 YFSETQ. The CDR3 DNA follows: TGCGCCAGCAGCCTCCCGGACAGGGGCGGTAATTCACCCCTCCACTTT. The encoded protein is CASSLPDRGGNSPLHF.

The chain uses TRBV5-1 and TRBJ2-7, with D possibly TRBD1 on 6 matching bases. CDR3 length equals 16 residues. Per germline, CDR1 SGHRS and CDR2 YFSETQ. The V end was cut by 0 bases, the J end by 1 base, with 14 bases between. In DNA form, the CDR3 reads TGCGCCAGCAGCTTGGCCGAATGGGGACAATCCTACGAGCAGTACTTC. Its translation is CASSLAEWGQSYEQYF.

This clone was counted a few times. V usage is TRBV6-5 and J usage is TRBJ2-5; D unresolved. The CDR3 length is 12 residues. Looked up from germline, CDR1 is MNHEY and CDR2 is SVGAGI. V shed 8 bases and J shed 2 bases, with 9 bases lying between them. CDR3 sequence: CASGRPQETQYF. The DNA of the CDR3 is TGTGCCAGCGGCAGGCCACAAGAGACCCAGTACTTC.

The chain links TRBV7-8 to TRBJ2-7; 9 bases map to TRBD2. Germline CDR1 reads SGHVS; CDR2 reads FQNEAQ. J was trimmed by 0 bases and V by 4 bases; bases with no gene match: 13. CDR3 length: 18 amino acids. The CDR3 protein is CASSSASASGTYSYEQYF. The CDR3 region has the DNA TGTGCCAGCAGCTCCGCGTCCGCTAGCGGGACCTACTCCTACGAGCAGTACTTC.

V and J are TRBV4-2 and TRBJ1-1, with D possibly matching TRBD1 (5 bases). CDR3 length: 13 residues. CDR1 and CDR2 from the germline V gene are LGHNA and YNFKEQ. V was clipped by 4 bases and J by 4 bases, with 10 bases between them. This CDR3 reads CASSRVGGTEAFF. DNA for the CDR3: TGTGCCAGCAGCCGGGTGGGGGGCACTGAAGCTTTCTTT.

The J gene is TRBJ2-5, the V gene TRBV25-1; TRBD1 might be the D (6 bases). V lost 4 bases and J 7 bases, leaving 13 bases between the germline ends. Germline CDR1 MGHDK, CDR2 SYGVNS. This CDR3 region has 13 residues. The CDR3 bases are TGTGCCAGCAGTGTAACGGACAGCGTGACCCAGTACTTC. Its protein product is CASSVTDSVTQYF.

The chain has TRBV14 and TRBJ2-3, with TRBD1 as a possible D gene (6 bases). The CDR3 is made up of 15 amino acids. The germline V gene has CDR1 SGHDN and CDR2 FVKESK. Trimming took off 2 bases at V and 4 bases at J, with 13 bases between the two ends. The DNA for the CDR3 is TGTGCCAGCAGCCAACAAGCCTCAGGGGCAGATACGCAGTATTTT. As protein: CASSQQASGADTQYF.

This sequence joins TRBV11-3 and TRBJ2-5; 9 nucleotides match TRBD1. The CDR3 totals 14 residues. With V trimmed by 5 bases and J by 3 bases, 4 bases remained unmatched. Germline-derived CDR1 and CDR2 are SGHNT and YENEEA. The CDR3 spells CASSPTGGKETQYF. CDR3 nucleotides: TGTGCCAGCAGCCCTACAGGGGGCAAAGAGACCCAGTACTTC.

The gene calls are TRBV4-1 and TRBJ2-7; 7 bases match TRBD2. After removal of 6 bases from V and 4 bases from J, the junction contained 12 bases not matched to a gene. Germline V CDR1 and CDR2: MGHRA, YSYEKL. The CDR3 has 15 residues. The CDR3 DNA sequence: TGCGCCAGCAGGGGGCTTTTCGGGGGGAATTACGAGCAGTACTTC. Protein product: CASRGLFGGNYEQYF.